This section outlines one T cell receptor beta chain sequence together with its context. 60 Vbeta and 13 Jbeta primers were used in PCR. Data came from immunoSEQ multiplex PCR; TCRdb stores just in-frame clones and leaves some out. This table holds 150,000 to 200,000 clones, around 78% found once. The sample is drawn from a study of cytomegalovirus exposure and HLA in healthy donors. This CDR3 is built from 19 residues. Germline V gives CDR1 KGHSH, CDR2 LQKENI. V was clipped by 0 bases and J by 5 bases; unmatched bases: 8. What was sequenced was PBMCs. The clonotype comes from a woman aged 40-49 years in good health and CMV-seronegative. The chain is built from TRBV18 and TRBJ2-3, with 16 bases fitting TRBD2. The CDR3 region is CASSPPNLGLAGGEDTQYF. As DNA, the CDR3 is TGTGCCAGCTCACCACCGAATTTGGGACTAGCGGGGGGGGAAGATACGCAGTATTTT.